The 21 T cell receptor beta chains given below trace back to one sample, sequenced in a study of blood T cell repertoires in COVID-19. TCRdb keeps only in-frame clones here, not all; method: immunoSEQ multiplex PCR. The sample lists over 120,000 clones; more than 85% were seen once. The specimen sequenced was peripheral blood. The source is a man in his sixties with active or convalescent COVID-19.

The chain carries TRBV7-9 and TRBJ2-4, with D possibly TRBD1 on 6 matching bases. Deletions cut 3 bases from V and 0 bases from J, with 12 bases between. Germline-derived CDR1 and CDR2 are SEHNR and FQNEAQ (reference sequence). The CDR3 has 16 amino acids. CDR3 sequence: CASSFNTGLAKNIQYF. As DNA, the CDR3 is TGTGCCAGCAGCTTCAATACAGGGCTAGCCAAAAACATTCAGTACTTC.

CDR3 residues: CASRVGGSSVTEAFF. CDR3 nucleotide sequence: TGTGCCAGCCGGGTCGGAGGGTCGAGTGTCACTGAAGCTTTCTTT. The rearrangement joins TRBV28 to TRBJ1-1, with no clear D. Germline V lookup: CDR1 MDHEN, CDR2 SYDVKM. Trimming removed 8 bases at V and 4 bases at J, with 20 bases between. This CDR3 spans 15 amino acids.

The rearrangement uses TRBV7-3 and TRBJ1-1, with TRBD1 identical over 9 bases. Germline lookup yields CDR1 SGHTA and CDR2 FQGTGA. There are 18 residues in the CDR3. Trimming took 5 bases from V and 4 from J; bases not matched to a gene: 17. CDR3 region: CASSPTNRDRAYGTEAFF. The DNA of the CDR3 is TGTGCCAGCAGCCCCACCAACCGGGACAGGGCGTACGGCACTGAAGCTTTCTTT.

This clone was recorded only once. The V gene is TRBV4-2, the J gene TRBJ2-5; 10 bases are a match to TRBD1. This CDR3 comprises 15 residues. The germline gives CDR1 LGHNA, CDR2 YNFKEQ. J gave up 2 bases and V 5 bases, and 5 bases lay outside the gene matches. CDR3 in amino acids: CASSTRTGGQETQYF. DNA of the CDR3: TGTGCCAGCAGCACTAGGACAGGGGGGCAAGAGACCCAGTACTTC.

This chain joins TRBV28 and TRBJ1-5; weak D call: TRBD1 (5 bases). The CDR3 runs to 14 residues. The V end was cut by 5 bases, the J end by 7 bases, with 15 bases between. CDR1 is MDHEN, CDR2 SYDVKM, per germline. CDR3 bases: TGTGCCAGCAGTAACCACAGGTTTGACCAGCCCCAGCATTTT. Translating it yields CASSNHRFDQPQHF.

This rearrangement joins TRBV11-2 to TRBJ1-3, with 9 positions matching TRBD1. The CDR3 extends over 16 amino acids. Germline values: CDR1 SGHAT, CDR2 FQNNGV. With V trimmed by 2 bases and J by 0 bases, 2 bases remained unmatched. Written as DNA, the CDR3 is TGTGCCAGCAGCTTAAGGGACAGGGACTCTGGAAACACCATATATTTT. Protein product: CASSLRDRDSGNTIYF.

This sequence joins TRBV2 and TRBJ1-6; D gene uncertain. This CDR3 region has 16 residues. The ends were cut back, 6 bases at V and 0 bases at J, with 12 bases in the middle. Germline assignment: CDR1 SNHLY and CDR2 FYNNEI. CDR3 residues: CASRADMSSYNSPLHF. The DNA for the CDR3 is TGTGCCAGCAGAGCTGACATGAGCTCCTATAATTCACCCCTCCACTTT. Full variable domain (remainder filled in from reference TRBV2 and TRBJ1-6): EPEVTQTPSHQVTQMGQEVILRCVPISNHLYFYWYRQILGQKVEFLVSFYNNEISEKSEIFDDQFSVERPDGSNFTLKIRSTKLEDSAMYFCASRADMSSYNSPLHFGNGTRLTVT.

This chain connects TRBV30 to TRBJ2-7, with 8 bases aligning to TRBD1. The CDR3 runs to 17 residues. In germline, CDR1 is GTSNPN, CDR2 SVGIG (reference sequence). Losses at the gene ends were 2 bases for V and 4 bases for J; bases not matched to a gene: 16. CDR3 region: CAWSSLGGRTGLYEQYF. CDR3 DNA sequence: TGTGCCTGGAGTTCTCTAGGGGGAAGGACAGGGTTGTACGAGCAGTACTTC.

V gene TRBV4-3 combines with J gene TRBJ2-5, with TRBD2 identical over 8 bases. Germline CDR1 LGHNA, CDR2 YSLEER. The CDR3 contains 17 residues. Losses at the gene ends were 4 bases for V and 2 bases for J; bases not matched to a gene: 12. This CDR3 reads CASSPELNIAGQETQYF. In DNA, the CDR3 is TGCGCCAGCAGCCCCGAACTTAATATAGCGGGACAAGAGACCCAGTACTTC.

This clone was recorded only once. The chain uses TRBV5-1 and TRBJ2-5; 13 bases match TRBD2. CDR1 is SGHRS, CDR2 YFSETQ, per germline. The J segment lost 1 base and the V segment lost 3 bases, leaving 3 bases of the junction unmatched. The length of the CDR3 is 16 residues. CDR3 bases: TGCGCCAGCAGCTCCGGGACTAGCGGGGCCCAAGAGACCCAGTACTTC. Its translation is CASSSGTSGAQETQYF.

The V gene is TRBV19, the J gene TRBJ2-7; possible D gene TRBD2, 6 bases. This CDR3 has 12 residues. The V and J ends lost 3 bases and 6 bases respectively, with 9 bases between them. CDR1 is LNHDA, CDR2 SQIVND, per germline (reference sequence). The CDR3 reads CASSIWDSEQYF. The CDR3 DNA is TGTGCCAGTAGTATTTGGGACTCCGAGCAGTACTTC.

J is TRBJ1-3 and V is TRBV28; D is ambiguous. The CDR3 consists of 11 residues. Germline CDR1 reads MDHEN; CDR2 reads SYDVKM. V was cut by 7 bases and J by 4 bases, with 5 bases left in between. The CDR3 loop is CASTGGNTIYF. CDR3 DNA sequence: TGTGCCAGCACGGGAGGAAACACCATATATTTT.

With regard to this clone: This clone may be a read error of a much larger clone one base away. The rearrangement joins TRBV12-3 or TRBV12-4 to TRBJ1-2, with D possibly TRBD1 on 6 matching bases. The CDR3 has 13 residues. Deletions cut 4 bases from V and 4 bases from J, with 10 bases between. The CDR3 region has the DNA TGTGCCAGCAGTTCCCAGGGGCCCTATGGCTACACCTTC. Encoded protein: CASSSQGPYGYTF.

V usage is TRBV7-6 and J usage is TRBJ2-1; 9 bases align to TRBD1. The CDR3 extends over 15 amino acids. J gave up 10 bases and V 6 bases, and 13 bases lay outside the gene matches. Germline V gene lookup returns CDR1 SGHVS and CDR2 FNYEAQ. The CDR3 reads CASSPGTGKVLEQFF. The CDR3 nucleotides read TGTGCCAGCAGTCCGGGGACAGGGAAAGTTTTGGAGCAGTTCTTC. Using reference TRBV7-6 and TRBJ2-1 for the parts outside the CDR3, the full variable domain is GAGVSQSPRYKVTKRGQDVALRCDPISGHVSLYWYRQALGQGPEFLTYFNYEAQQDKSGLPNDRFSAERPEGSISTLTIQRTEQRDSAMYRCASSPGTGKVLEQFFGPGTRLTVL.

The chain is built from TRBV4-2 and TRBJ2-6; a possible D gene is TRBD1 (6 bases). Deletions cut 1 base from V and 2 bases from J, with 15 bases between. The CDR3 runs to 18 residues. The V gene's germline CDR1 is LGHNA and CDR2 YNFKEQ. The CDR3 reads CASSQGSHGGTGANVLTF. The CDR3 coding sequence is TGTGCCAGCAGCCAAGGGTCGCATGGGGGCACTGGGGCCAACGTCCTGACTTTC.

The chain joins TRBV5-4 to TRBJ1-4, with 7 positions matching TRBD1. After removal of 3 bases from V and 6 bases from J, the junction contained 5 bases not matched to a gene. The length of the CDR3 is 14 residues. CDR1 is SGHNT and CDR2 is YYREEE in the germline V gene (reference sequence). CDR3 residues: CASSSQGRDEKLFF. For the CDR3, the DNA is TGTGCCAGCAGCTCACAGGGGCGGGATGAAAAACTGTTTTTT.

The V call is TRBV10-3, the J call TRBJ2-7, with TRBD2 as a possible D gene (6 bases). The length of the CDR3 is 16 residues. V lost 10 bases and J lost 0, with 22 bases in between. CDR1 ENHRY and CDR2 SYGVKD come from the germline V gene. CDR3 sequence reads: CATALGPGESSYEQYF. CDR3 DNA: TGTGCCACCGCCTTGGGTCCGGGGGAAAGCTCCTACGAGCAGTACTTC.

The chain has TRBV5-4 and TRBJ2-3, with a possible D match to TRBD2 (6 bases). There are 16 residues in the CDR3. The germline V and J ends were trimmed by 4 bases and 4 bases, with 19 bases remaining between them. Germline assignment: CDR1 SGHNT and CDR2 YYREEE (reference sequence). The CDR3 spells CASSIASARDSDTQYF. The CDR3 DNA reads TGTGCCAGCAGCATAGCTAGCGCTCGGGATTCAGATACGCAGTATTTT.

J is TRBJ2-5 and V is TRBV3-1 (or the pseudogene TRBV3-2); the match to TRBD2 covers 7 bases. V lost 3 bases to trimming and J lost 3 bases; unmatched junction nucleotides: 13. CDR3 length equals 17 residues. Germline CDR1 and CDR2: LGHDT and YNNKEL (reference sequence). CDR3 residues: CASSQATPSRGEETQYF. In DNA form, the CDR3 reads TGTGCCAGCAGCCAGGCGACTCCATCCCGGGGGGAAGAGACCCAGTACTTC.

The gene calls are TRBV7-2 and TRBJ2-5, with TRBD2 as a possible D gene (5 bases). V lost 5 bases and J lost 1, with 11 bases in between. In germline, CDR1 is SGHTA, CDR2 FQGNSA. The CDR3 has 14 amino acids. This chain's CDR3 is CASSPRRFQETQYF. In nucleotides, the CDR3 is TGTGCCAGCAGCCCCAGGAGGTTCCAAGAGACCCAGTACTTC. Based on the CDR3 plus reference TRBV7-2 and TRBJ2-5, the full variable domain is GAGVSQSPSNKVTEKGKDVELRCDPISGHTALYWYRQSLGQGLEFLIYFQGNSAPDKSGLPSDRFSAERTGGSVSTLTIQRTQQEDSAVYLCASSPRRFQETQYFGPGTRLLVL.

The rearrangement joins TRBV4-2 to TRBJ2-7, with 10 bases identical to TRBD2. Trimming removed 0 bases from V and 5 bases from J; junction bases left unmatched: 7. Germline CDR1 and CDR2: LGHNA and YNFKEQ. The CDR3 sequence is 16 residues long. CDR3 in DNA: TGTGCCAGCAGCCAAGATTCTGCTAGCGGGGGCAACGAGCAGTACTTC. Protein: CASSQDSASGGNEQYF.